The clone carrying this T cell receptor beta chain appeared a few times. The antigen is not known. Using immunoSEQ multiplex PCR, the repertoire was profiled, and TCRdb retains in-frame clones only, with some absent. The table records roughly 120,000 clones, about 89% of them present only once. The data belong to a study of T cell responses to AZD1222 COVID-19 vaccine. Findings and limits, study-wide: Of the AZD1222 recipients, only 5 to 7 were seropositive at baseline. Vaccination with two AZD1222 doses was followed by a rise in Spike-specific TCR breadth and depth.

Germline values: CDR1 MNHNY, CDR2 SVGAGI (reference sequence). The CDR3 length is 13 residues. Trimming left V 6 bases short and J 2 bases short, with 10 bases between. The origin of this receptor is an adult who received the AZD1222 COVID-19 vaccine. The chain has TRBV6-6 and TRBJ1-1; no clear D gene. The specimen was peripheral blood, collected 28 days after the second AZD1222 dose. Here the CDR3 reads CASSSHRNTEAFF. CDR3 in DNA: TGTGCCAGCAGCTCCCACAGAAACACTGAAGCTTTCTTT.